This T cell receptor beta chain was identified in a study of T-cell memory formation after mild COVID-19 (dated by TCRdb to 2020 to 2023). Notes on the research overall: TCR sequence clusters from the two donors were found to be largely donor specific. Longitudinal TCRalpha and TCRbeta repertoire sequencing tracked T-cell clones expanding and contracting after mild COVID-19 in a couple of donors. The cohort comprised two young, previously healthy adult volunteers, one female and one male. Results and caveats for the whole study, not just this receptor: The study covered only two mild cases, and larger cohorts including severe cases with pre-infection samples were considered necessary. From day 15 to 85, contracting clones showed balanced CD4/CD8 phenotypes, whereas a second wave of clones that expanded from day 15 to 37 leaned towards CD4+. SARS-CoV-2 specificity was not confirmed for the second-wave clones peaking on day 37. Contracting CD4+ clones appeared mostly in the CM and EM memory subsets, whereas CD8+ clones were enriched in EMRA. The detection of some responding clones in pre-infection memory suggests that pre-existing cross-reactive memory T cells joined the SARS-CoV-2 response.

A few counts support this clonotype. This clone's antigen is unknown. The sample holds no much larger clone one base away, and base qualities are not on file. Ficoll-Paque density gradient centrifugation was the method used to isolate PBMCs. Trimming at the junction amounts to 1 base on V and 5 bases on J, and the germline ends lie 5 bases apart. The CDR1 and CDR2 encoded by the germline V gene (reference sequence) are LGHDT and YNNKEL. Including the terminal cysteine and phenylalanine, the CDR3 comprises 12 residues. Of the read, only the CDR3 DNA is kept; its 36 bases are in frame from base 1. These reads were obtained on an Illumina NovaSeq 6000. cDNA libraries for TCRalpha and TCRbeta were prepared by 5'RACE using constant-segment primers, with sample barcodes and unique molecular identifiers added. RNA was extracted from every sample with Trizol reagent. The libraries were amplified in two PCR steps, and the second step added a second sample barcode and Illumina TruSeq adapters. Libraries were sequenced on an Illumina NovaSeq with 2 x 150 bp paired-end reads. On the study's bioinformatics: The reads were demultiplexed and collapsed into UMI-guided consensus sequences using migec v1.2.7. Using mixcr v2.1.11, the UMI consensuses were aligned to TRA and TRB V and J templates and assembled into clonotypes. Clonotypes were classified as expanded or contracted when called significant by both edgeR and NoisET, with noise models trained on biological replicates. For edgeR calls, the cutoffs were a false discovery rate-adjusted p below 0.01 and a log2 fold-change threshold of 1. As an exploratory analysis of dynamics, PCA with hierarchical clustering was applied to max-normalized trajectories of the 1000 most abundant clonotypes. Separately sequenced CD4+ and CD8+ repertoires were used to assign a CD4 or CD8 phenotype to each responding clone. TCRdb took the public reads, trimmed them with fastp at Q25, ran MiXCR for clone calling and kept in-frame beta chains. Identical CDR3 proteins give one entry, which carries the most common genes and DNA. The V and J calls reflect TCRdb's pipeline rather than the authors' work. The sample profile shows 350,000 or so distinct CDR3 sequences; 10% to 15% of them were found once. The ten largest account for 20% to 25% of the sample.

The rearrangement joined TRBV3-1 to TRBJ1-1; no D gene call is confident. Sequencing used PBMCs or a T cell subset sorted from them (not recorded which). The receptor's source is a young man who had mild COVID-19 (a few samples of this study predate the infection). The sample titles of this study are shuffled in the database, so cell type and time point are left out; the donor was told from shared clones. This receptor has the CDR3 CASSQGETEAFF. The nucleotide sequence is TGTGCCAGCAGCCAAGGGGAGACTGAAGCTTTCTTT.